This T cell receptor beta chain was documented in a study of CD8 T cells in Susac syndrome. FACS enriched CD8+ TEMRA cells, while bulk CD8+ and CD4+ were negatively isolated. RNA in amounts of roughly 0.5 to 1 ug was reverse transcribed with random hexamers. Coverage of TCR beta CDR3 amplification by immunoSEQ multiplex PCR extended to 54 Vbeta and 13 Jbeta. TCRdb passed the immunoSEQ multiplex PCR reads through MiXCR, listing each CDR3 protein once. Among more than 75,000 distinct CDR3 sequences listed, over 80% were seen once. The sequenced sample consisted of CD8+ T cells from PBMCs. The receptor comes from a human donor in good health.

CDR3 DNA: TGCAGTGCTAGCGATCCTAGCGGGGGCTCAGATACGCAGTATTTT. This sequence encodes CSASDPSGGSDTQYF. The chain employs TRBV20-1 and TRBJ2-3; 10 bases fit TRBD2. Unmatched junction bases numbered 7, after V lost 3 bases and J lost 4 bases. Germline CDR1 is DFQATT and CDR2 is SNEGSKA (reference sequence). The CDR3 extends over 15 amino acids.